Sequencing of this T cell receptor (beta chain) was carried out in a study of blood T cells in healthy people across ages. This clonotype was seen only a few times. Antigen: not known. Total RNA extraction produced at least 5 micrograms (per sample) for the study. The CDR3 sequence is 14 residues long. Trimming cost V 5 bases and J 4 bases; bases outside gene matches: 9. Germline CDR1 DFQATT, CDR2 SNEGSKA (reference sequence). Whole-study results and caveats: Among long-lived donors, naive CD4+ cells were more numerous and diversity higher than in aged donors. As age increased, TCR beta diversity per million T cells fell in a roughly linear fashion.

Then a second PCR, running roughly 6 to 12 cycles, was carried out with a sample-barcoded 5' primer and a J-beta primer mix. TCRdb re-analysed the 5' RACE reads in MiXCR, keeping a single row per CDR3 protein. The sample has roughly 1,000,000 distinct CDR3 sequences; around 25% are singletons. The same specimen was also included in a second study, on T cells of mothers and their children.

The receptor's source is a girl aged 2 to 10 in good health. The J gene is TRBJ2-5, the V gene TRBV20-1; 8 nucleotides align to TRBD2. The material sequenced was blood. The CDR3 is CSASRAGGGETQYF. CDR3 nucleotide sequence: TGCAGTGCTTCCAGGGCGGGGGGAGGAGAGACCCAGTACTTC.